Listed here are 5 T cell receptor beta chains from one sample, sequenced in a study of OX40 agonist ivuxolimab in advanced cancers. Repertoires were generated with immunoSEQ multiplex PCR, while TCRdb's copy carries only in-frame clones and drops some. Of 50,000 to 55,000 clones in the sample, 80% to 90% are singletons; the top ten hold around 9.9%. Sequencing used CD4+ or CD8+ T cells sorted from blood, obtained in a trial of the OX40 agonist ivuxolimab. The origin of the receptors is an adult with an advanced solid tumor such as melanoma, head and neck, liver or kidney cancer.

This chain uses TRBV18 with TRBJ1-1, with no clear D. The CDR3 covers 15 residues. Deletions cut 1 base from V and 3 bases from J, with 12 bases between. Germline CDR1 and CDR2: KGHSH and LQKENI. Here the CDR3 reads CASSPLRSLDTEAFF. CDR3 DNA sequence: TGTGCCAGCTCACCACTTAGATCTCTGGACACTGAAGCTTTCTTT.

The genes are TRBV28 and TRBJ2-5; the D is unclear. Deletions cut 3 bases from V and 0 bases from J, with 5 bases between. CDR1 is MDHEN and CDR2 is SYDVKM in the germline V gene. The CDR3 sequence is 13 residues long. This chain's CDR3 is CASSFAYQETQYF. CDR3 bases: TGTGCCAGCAGTTTTGCGTACCAAGAGACCCAGTACTTC.

This rearrangement joins TRBV5-4 to TRBJ2-2; D is ambiguous. The CDR3 is made up of 14 amino acids. Germline V gives CDR1 SGHNT, CDR2 YYREEE (reference sequence). Trimming left V 4 bases short and J 5 bases short, with 12 bases between. The chain's CDR3 is CASSPQSVTGELFF. In DNA, the CDR3 is TGTGCCAGCAGCCCCCAATCCGTTACCGGGGAGCTGTTTTTT.

This clone was recorded once. V gene TRBV19 combines with J gene TRBJ2-4; D is unresolved. Trimming removed 7 bases from V and 0 bases from J, with 7 bases in between. Germline V gene lookup returns CDR1 LNHDA and CDR2 SQIVND (reference sequence). This CDR3 contains 13 residues. DNA for the CDR3: TGTGCCAGTACAGACATAGCCAAAAACATTCAGTACTTC. Protein sequence: CASTDIAKNIQYF.

V and J are TRBV5-6 and TRBJ2-5, with 14 bases lining up with TRBD2. With 4 bases clipped from V and 3 bases from J, the junction kept 8 bases outside the gene matches. The CDR3 totals 17 residues. Germline V gene sequence: CDR1 SGHDT, CDR2 YYEEEE. CDR3 amino acids: CASSPTGTSGGKETQYF. Written as DNA, the CDR3 is TGTGCCAGCAGCCCAACCGGGACTAGCGGGGGCAAAGAGACCCAGTACTTC.